The 13 T cell receptor beta chains in this list originate from one sample, sequenced in a study of T cells expressing NK-cell markers. TCRdb reprocessed the 5' RACE reads and keeps a single row for each CDR3 protein, giving no DNA. This sample's table has 450,000 to 600,000 distinct CDR3 sequences. Sequenced input: blood T cells: a sorted CD56 or NKG2C T cell subset, CD4+ or CD8+ T cells, or bulk PBMC T cells (not recorded which). The receptors originated from a man between 18 and 35 years old in good health.

The V call is TRBV5-1, the J call TRBJ2-1; TCRdb gives TRBD2 as the D gene, but with no DNA this cannot be confirmed. CDR3 size: 16 residues. Germline CDR1 SGHRS, CDR2 YFSETQ. CDR3 residues: CASSATSGASYNEQFF.

The chain couples TRBV6-2 or TRBV6-3 to TRBJ1-5; the D call from TCRdb, TRBD1, cannot be confirmed without DNA. This CDR3 is built from 13 residues. Germline assignment: CDR1 MNHEY and CDR2 SVGEGT. CDR3 region: CAARGPSNQPQHF.

The genes are TRBV12-3 or TRBV12-4 and TRBJ2-7; TCRdb designates TRBD2, a call that cannot be tested without DNA. The CDR3 consists of 13 residues. The chain's CDR3 is CASRKGTRDEQYF.

The genes are TRBV5-1 and TRBJ2-3; no DNA is available, so the TRBD2 call from TCRdb remains unchecked. Looked up from germline, CDR1 is SGHRS and CDR2 is YFSETQ. The CDR3 is made up of 17 amino acids. The CDR3 sequence is CASSLGFGPQRTDTQYF.

The chain recombines TRBV30 with TRBJ2-2; TCRdb picks TRBD2, but there is no DNA to check that call. This CDR3 has 12 amino acids. Germline V gene sequence: CDR1 GTSNPN, CDR2 SVGIG (reference sequence). The CDR3 is CAWEEGAGELFF.

The chain has TRBV29-1 and TRBJ2-1; no DNA is available, so the TRBD2 call from TCRdb remains unchecked. This CDR3 contains 14 residues. Germline V gene sequence: CDR1 SQVTM, CDR2 ANQGSEA. CDR3: CSALERREIDEQFF.

CDR3 loop: CSVAGGRRDEQFF. This sequence joins TRBV29-1 and TRBJ2-1; TCRdb names TRBD2, which stays unverified in the absence of DNA. Germline V gene lookup returns CDR1 SQVTM and CDR2 ANQGSEA. This CDR3 region has 13 residues.

This chain uses TRBV4-3 with TRBJ2-1; TCRdb gives TRBD2 as the D gene, but with no DNA this cannot be confirmed. The CDR3 runs 17 residues. Germline V lookup: CDR1 LGHNA, CDR2 YSLEER. CDR3 sequence: CASSQDPSGRIYNEQFF.

This chain joins TRBV5-1 and TRBJ2-3. The germline gives CDR1 SGHRS, CDR2 YFSETQ. The CDR3 extends over 14 amino acids. CDR3 in amino acids: CASSPGFRTDTQYF.

The chain is built from TRBV5-8 and TRBJ2-3; the TCRdb D gene call, TRBD1, has no DNA to confirm it. Germline V gives CDR1 SGHTS, CDR2 YDEGEE. The length of the CDR3 is 12 residues. CDR3 amino acids: CASSHDSNSQYF. The full variable domain, with the rest looked up from reference TRBV5-8 and TRBJ2-3, is EAGVTQSPTHLIKTRGQQATLRCSPISGHTSVYWYQQALGLGLQFLLWYDEGEERNRGNFPPRFSGRQFPNYSSELNVNALELEDSALYLCASSHDSNSQYFGPGTRLTVL.

The chain recombines TRBV5-6 with TRBJ2-7; as DNA is missing, the TRBD2 call by TCRdb cannot be tested. The CDR3 consists of 15 residues. Per germline, CDR1 SGHDT and CDR2 YYEEEE. The CDR3 here is CASSILLAGGLEQYF.

The rearrangement joins TRBV7-9 to TRBJ2-5; TCRdb names TRBD1, which stays unverified in the absence of DNA. Germline V gene sequence: CDR1 SEHNR, CDR2 FQNEAQ (reference sequence). The CDR3 length is 15 residues. The CDR3: CASSLGDNPQETQYF.

The chain carries TRBV20-1 and TRBJ2-1; without DNA, the TCRdb call of TRBD1 cannot be checked. CDR1 is DFQATT, CDR2 SNEGSKA, per germline (reference sequence). The CDR3 is 14 residues long. CDR3: CSAPSPASYNEQFF.